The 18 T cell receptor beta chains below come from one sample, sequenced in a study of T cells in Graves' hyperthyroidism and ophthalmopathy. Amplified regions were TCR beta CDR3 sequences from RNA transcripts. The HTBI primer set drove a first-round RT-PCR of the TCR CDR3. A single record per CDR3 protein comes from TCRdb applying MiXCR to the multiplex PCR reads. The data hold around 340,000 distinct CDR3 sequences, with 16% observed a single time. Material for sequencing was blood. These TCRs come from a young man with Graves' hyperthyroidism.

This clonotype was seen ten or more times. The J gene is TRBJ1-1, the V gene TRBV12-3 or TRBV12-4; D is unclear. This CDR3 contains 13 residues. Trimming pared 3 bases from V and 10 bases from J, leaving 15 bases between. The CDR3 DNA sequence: TGTGCCAGCAGTTTCGTGGGGAGAGTGAGAGCTTTCTTT. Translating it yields CASSFVGRVRAFF.

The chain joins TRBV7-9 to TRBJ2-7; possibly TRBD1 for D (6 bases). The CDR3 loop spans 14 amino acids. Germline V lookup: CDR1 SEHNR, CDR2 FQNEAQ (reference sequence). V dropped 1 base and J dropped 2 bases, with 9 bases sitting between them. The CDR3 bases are TGTGCCAGCAGCTTAGGACGGGACACCTACGAGCAGTACTTC. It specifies CASSLGRDTYEQYF.

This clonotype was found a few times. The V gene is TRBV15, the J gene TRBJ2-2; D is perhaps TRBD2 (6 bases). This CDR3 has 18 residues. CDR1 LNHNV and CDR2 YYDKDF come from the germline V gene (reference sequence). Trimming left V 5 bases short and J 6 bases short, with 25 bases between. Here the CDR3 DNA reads TGTGCCACCAGCTCTCGACCCATGAACCGGGACTTATCCGGGGAGCTGTTTTTT. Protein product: CATSSRPMNRDLSGELFF. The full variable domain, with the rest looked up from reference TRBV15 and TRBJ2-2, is DAMVIQNPRYQVTQFGKPVTLSCSQTLNHNVMYWYQQKSSQAPKLLFHYYDKDFNNEADTPDNFQSRRPNTSFCFLDIRSPGLGDTAMYLCATSSRPMNRDLSGELFFGEGSRLTVL.

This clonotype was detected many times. The CDR3 DNA sequence: TGTGCCACCAGTGACGTGGCGGGGAGCGGGGATACGCAGTATTTT. This codes for CATSDVAGSGDTQYF. The V and J genes are TRBV24-1 and TRBJ2-3; weak D call: TRBD2 (6 bases). V gave up 4 bases and J gave up 6 bases, with 16 bases separating them. The germline gives CDR1 KGHDR, CDR2 SFDVKD. CDR3 length equals 15 residues.

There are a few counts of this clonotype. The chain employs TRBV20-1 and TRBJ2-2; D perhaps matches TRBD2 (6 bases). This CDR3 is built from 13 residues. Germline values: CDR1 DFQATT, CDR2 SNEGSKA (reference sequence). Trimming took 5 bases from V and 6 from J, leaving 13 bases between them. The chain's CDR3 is CSAPRGMAGELFF. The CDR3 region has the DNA TGCAGTGCTCCCCGGGGGATGGCCGGGGAGCTGTTTTTT.

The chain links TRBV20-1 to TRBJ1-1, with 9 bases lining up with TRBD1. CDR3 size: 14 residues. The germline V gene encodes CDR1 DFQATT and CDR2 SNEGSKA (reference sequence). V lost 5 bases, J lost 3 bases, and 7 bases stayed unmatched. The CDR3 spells CSAPRRDRDTEAFF. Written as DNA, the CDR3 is TGCAGTGCTCCCCGAAGGGACAGGGACACTGAAGCTTTCTTT.

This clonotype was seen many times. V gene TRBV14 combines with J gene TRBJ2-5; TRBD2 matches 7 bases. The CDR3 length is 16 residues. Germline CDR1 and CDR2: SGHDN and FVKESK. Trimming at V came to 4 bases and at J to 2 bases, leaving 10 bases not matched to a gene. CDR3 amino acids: CASSLQPREGQETQYF. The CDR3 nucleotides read TGTGCCAGCAGCCTCCAACCCAGGGAGGGGCAAGAGACCCAGTACTTC.

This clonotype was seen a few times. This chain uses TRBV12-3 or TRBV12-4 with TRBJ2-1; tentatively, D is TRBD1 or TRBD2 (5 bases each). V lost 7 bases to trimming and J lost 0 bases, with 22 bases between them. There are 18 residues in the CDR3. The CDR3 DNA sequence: TGTGCCAGCACTCCCGTCCCGGGACCCCAATACTCCTACAATGAGCAGTTCTTC. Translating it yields CASTPVPGPQYSYNEQFF.

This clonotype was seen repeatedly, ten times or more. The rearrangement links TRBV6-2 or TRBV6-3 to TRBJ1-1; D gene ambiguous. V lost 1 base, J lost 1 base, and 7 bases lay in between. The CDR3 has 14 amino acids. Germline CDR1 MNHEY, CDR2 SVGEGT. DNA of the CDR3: TGTGCCAGCAGTTACTTGGGCCCGAACACTGAAGCTTTCTTT. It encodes CASSYLGPNTEAFF.

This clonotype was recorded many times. This chain's CDR3 is CASREQGNTDTQYF. The CDR3 bases are TGTGCCAGCAGAGAACAGGGAAACACAGATACGCAGTATTTT. This chain joins TRBV12-3 or TRBV12-4 and TRBJ2-3; weak D call: TRBD1 (6 bases). CDR3 size: 14 residues. The V and J ends lost 6 bases and 2 bases respectively, with 12 bases between them.

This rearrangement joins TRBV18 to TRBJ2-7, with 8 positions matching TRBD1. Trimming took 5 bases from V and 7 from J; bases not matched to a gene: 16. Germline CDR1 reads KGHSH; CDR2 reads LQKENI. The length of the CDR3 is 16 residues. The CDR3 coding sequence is TGTGCCAGCTCAGCCGGGACAGGTTACGGTGCCTCAGAGCAGTACTTC. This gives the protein CASSAGTGYGASEQYF.

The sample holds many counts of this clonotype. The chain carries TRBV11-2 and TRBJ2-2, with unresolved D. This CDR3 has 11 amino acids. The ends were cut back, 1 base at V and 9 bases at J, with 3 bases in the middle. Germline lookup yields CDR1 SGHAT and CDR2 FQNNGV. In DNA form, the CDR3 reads TGTGCCAGCAGCTTAGGTTGGGAGCTGTTTTTT. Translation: CASSLGWELFF.

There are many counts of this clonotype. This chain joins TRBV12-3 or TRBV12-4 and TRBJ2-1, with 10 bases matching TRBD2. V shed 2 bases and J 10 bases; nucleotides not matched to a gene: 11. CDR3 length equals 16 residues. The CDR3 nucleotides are TGTGCCAGCAGTTTATTGGGGCTAGCGGGAGTGGGCGAGCAGTTCTTC. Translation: CASSLLGLAGVGEQFF.

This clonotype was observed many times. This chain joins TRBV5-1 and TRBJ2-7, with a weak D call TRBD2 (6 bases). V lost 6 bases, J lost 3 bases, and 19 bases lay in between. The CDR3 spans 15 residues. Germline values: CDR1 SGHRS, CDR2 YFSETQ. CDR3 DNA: TGCGCCAGCACCGACGGTGGGGGGACTCACTACGAGCAGTACTTC. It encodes CASTDGGGTHYEQYF.

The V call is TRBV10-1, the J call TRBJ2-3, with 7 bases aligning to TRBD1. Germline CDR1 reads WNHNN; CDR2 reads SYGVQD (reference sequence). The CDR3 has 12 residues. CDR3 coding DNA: TGCGCGCAAACAGGGGGCACAGATACGCAGTATTTT. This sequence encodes CAQTGGTDTQYF.

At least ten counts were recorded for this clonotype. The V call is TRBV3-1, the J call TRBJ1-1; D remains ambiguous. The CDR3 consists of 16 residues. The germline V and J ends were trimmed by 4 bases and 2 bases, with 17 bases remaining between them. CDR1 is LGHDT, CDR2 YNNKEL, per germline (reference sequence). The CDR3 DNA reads TGTGCCAGCAGCCCCCATCGCACAGCGTTCAACACTGAAGCTTTCTTT. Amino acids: CASSPHRTAFNTEAFF.

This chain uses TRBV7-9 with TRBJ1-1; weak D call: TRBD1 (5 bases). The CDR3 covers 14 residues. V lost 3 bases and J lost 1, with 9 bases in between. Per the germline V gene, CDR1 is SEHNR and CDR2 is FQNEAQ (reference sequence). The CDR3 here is CASSFGGTNTEAFF. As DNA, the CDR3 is TGTGCCAGCAGCTTTGGGGGGACGAACACTGAAGCTTTCTTT.

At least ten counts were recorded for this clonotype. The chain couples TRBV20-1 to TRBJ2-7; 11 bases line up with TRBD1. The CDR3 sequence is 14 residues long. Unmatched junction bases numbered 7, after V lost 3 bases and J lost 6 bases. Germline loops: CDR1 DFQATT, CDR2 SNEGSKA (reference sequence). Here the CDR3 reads CSARDRTGGLEQYF. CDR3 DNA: TGCAGTGCTAGGGATAGGACAGGGGGCCTCGAGCAGTACTTC.